The sequence of this T cell receptor beta chain was determined in a study of identical twins. Study findings and constraints: There were fewer insertions in abundant cord blood beta clonotypes, but memory repertoires showed no such pattern. Out-of-frame alpha sequences that twins shared showed excess low generation probability. Twins showed weaker excess sharing in their beta out-of-frame sequences.

CDR1 and CDR2 from the germline V gene are DFQATT and SNEGSKA (reference sequence). Losses at the gene ends were 2 bases for V and 7 bases for J; bases not matched to a gene: 3. The CDR3 has 13 residues. MiXCR was run by TCRdb on the 5' RACE reads, yielding one entry per CDR3 protein. The repertoire holds 250,000 to 300,000 distinct CDR3 sequences, with 7.5% to 9.5% as singletons. On this clonotype itself: The antigen remains unidentified.

Every donor was a healthy Caucasian. This same sample was also part of a study on yellow fever vaccine responses in identical twins.

Sequenced input: CD8+ T cells sorted from blood. This receptor was taken from a woman between 18 and 29 years old in good health. The J gene is TRBJ2-1, the V gene TRBV20-1; 9 nucleotides match TRBD2. The CDR3 protein is CSARRREGNEQFF. Here the CDR3 DNA reads TGCAGTGCTAGACGGCGGGAGGGGAATGAGCAGTTCTTC.